Shown below are 13 T cell receptor beta chains from a single sample sequenced in a study of a mutant IDH1 vaccine in newly diagnosed glioma. No antigens are known for them. Time point defined: week 35, safety follow-up. What each vaccine dose contained was 300 ug of mutant IDH1 20-mer peptide, accompanied by topical imiquimod. Sequencing was performed with immunoSEQ multiplex PCR; in TCRdb, only in-frame clones are kept and a portion is missing. The repertoire consists of tens of thousands of clones, with around 80% occurring once and the leading ten covering approximately 4.1%. Sequenced here: PBMCs, sampled from a glioma patient whose treatment included an IDH1 peptide vaccine. The source is a man under 40 with glioma.

This rearrangement joins TRBV6-6 to TRBJ2-3; 7 bases agree with TRBD1. Germline CDR1 is MNHNY and CDR2 is SVGAGI (reference sequence). The ends lost 4 bases at V and 0 bases at J; junction bases unmatched: 7. This CDR3 has 16 residues. CDR3 region: CASSSPKTGSTDTQYF. The CDR3 bases are TGTGCCAGCAGTTCCCCTAAGACAGGGAGCACAGATACGCAGTATTTT.

This rearrangement joins TRBV5-1 to TRBJ1-1, with 9 bases lining up with TRBD1. V gave up 4 bases and J gave up 0 bases; unmatched junction bases: 4. This CDR3 has 15 amino acids. Germline V lookup: CDR1 SGHRS, CDR2 YFSETQ. The CDR3 spells CASSQGQGMNTEAFF. The CDR3 DNA follows: TGCGCCAGCAGCCAGGGACAGGGCATGAACACTGAAGCTTTCTTT.

The chain is built from TRBV12-5 and TRBJ2-2; D ambiguous. Germline V gene data show CDR1 as LGHNT and CDR2 as FRNRAP. Trimming took off 7 bases at V and 0 bases at J, with 12 bases between the two ends. The CDR3 extends over 15 amino acids. The CDR3 protein is CASALDATNTGELFF. The CDR3 DNA is TGTGCTAGTGCCCTGGATGCAACGAACACCGGGGAGCTGTTTTTT.

The V call is TRBV6-5, the J call TRBJ1-5; no reliable D call. The CDR3 has 15 amino acids. V was clipped by 0 bases and J by 0 bases, with 6 bases between them. Looked up from germline, CDR1 is MNHEY and CDR2 is SVGAGI. The CDR3 bases are TGTGCCAGCAGTTACTCGGGGATTAGCAATCAGCCCCAGCATTTT. It yields the protein CASSYSGISNQPQHF.

The chain couples TRBV27 to TRBJ2-4; TRBD2 matches at 10 bases. J was trimmed by 9 bases and V by 2 bases; bases with no gene match: 10. CDR1 is MNHEY and CDR2 is SMNVEV in the germline V gene (reference sequence). The CDR3 contains 16 residues. The CDR3 DNA follows: TGTGCCAGCAGTTTACTAGCGGGGGCCTCGGTGGGCATTCAGTACTTC. Its protein is CASSLLAGASVGIQYF.

CDR3 residues: CAWSPGEGTNEKLFF. DNA of the CDR3: TGTGCCTGGAGTCCCGGCGAGGGGACTAATGAAAAACTGTTTTTT. The chain combines TRBV30 with TRBJ1-4, with TRBD1 as a possible D gene (5 bases). CDR1 is GTSNPN, CDR2 SVGIG, per germline (reference sequence). V was shortened by 2 bases and J by 2 bases, with 12 bases between the two germline ends. This CDR3 has 15 amino acids.

The V gene is TRBV6-5, the J gene TRBJ2-3; 9 bases fit TRBD2. Germline V lookup: CDR1 MNHEY, CDR2 SVGAGI. The V and J ends lost 2 bases and 1 base, in that order; junction bases with no gene match: 4. CDR3 size: 16 residues. In DNA form, the CDR3 reads TGTGCCAGCAGTTACCTTAGCGGGGGTCGCACAGATACGCAGTATTTT. Its translation: CASSYLSGGRTDTQYF.

This clone was recorded a few times. The chain has TRBV7-9 and TRBJ1-5; tentative D call: TRBD1 (5 bases). V was clipped by 5 bases and J by 0 bases, with 8 bases between them. The CDR3 spans 14 residues. The germline gives CDR1 SEHNR, CDR2 FQNEAQ (reference sequence). The CDR3 nucleotides read TGTGCCAGCAGCAAAGGGGATAGCAATCAGCCCCAGCATTTT. Its translation is CASSKGDSNQPQHF.

The CDR3 is CASSLSPGEAFF. For the CDR3, the DNA is TGTGCCAGCAGCTTATCCCCAGGTGAAGCTTTCTTT. The J gene is TRBJ1-1, the V gene TRBV13, with D uncertain. CDR1 PRHDT and CDR2 FYEKMQ come from the germline V gene (reference sequence). V shed 2 bases and J shed 7 bases, with 8 bases lying between them. The CDR3 has 12 amino acids.

The chain links TRBV6-5 to TRBJ1-2; no definite D call. Looked up from germline, CDR1 is MNHEY and CDR2 is SVGAGI. CDR3 size: 11 residues. Trimming stripped 7 bases from V and 4 bases from J, with 7 bases between. The chain's CDR3 is CASTDRYGYTF. CDR3 bases: TGTGCCAGCACGGACCGCTATGGCTACACCTTC.

The J gene is TRBJ1-2, the V gene TRBV28, with no clear D. The germline V gene encodes CDR1 MDHEN and CDR2 SYDVKM. Trimming left V 5 bases short and J 4 bases short, with 11 bases between. There are 13 residues in the CDR3. The CDR3: CASSPGVSYGYTF. The CDR3 coding sequence is TGTGCCAGCAGTCCGGGAGTTAGCTATGGCTACACCTTC.

The CDR3 DNA sequence: TGTGCCAGTAGTTTACAGGGCAATCAGCCCCAGCATTTT. It encodes CASSLQGNQPQHF. V gene TRBV19 combines with J gene TRBJ1-5, with a possible D match to TRBD1 (5 bases). Germline V gives CDR1 LNHDA, CDR2 SQIVND (reference sequence). V lost 5 bases and J 2 bases, leaving 7 bases between the germline ends. The CDR3 is 13 amino acids.

Points on this clone: The same CDR3 can be traced to other DNA sequences in this sample. The chain is built from TRBV5-1 and TRBJ2-3; D possibly corresponds to TRBD1 (5 bases). The CDR3 consists of 16 residues. In germline, CDR1 is SGHRS, CDR2 YFSETQ. Trimming removed 0 bases at V and 3 bases at J, with 14 bases between. The CDR3 bases are TGCGCCAGCAGCTTGGAGGGTCCCCCAGGGACAGATACGCAGTATTTT. Translation gives CASSLEGPPGTDTQYF.